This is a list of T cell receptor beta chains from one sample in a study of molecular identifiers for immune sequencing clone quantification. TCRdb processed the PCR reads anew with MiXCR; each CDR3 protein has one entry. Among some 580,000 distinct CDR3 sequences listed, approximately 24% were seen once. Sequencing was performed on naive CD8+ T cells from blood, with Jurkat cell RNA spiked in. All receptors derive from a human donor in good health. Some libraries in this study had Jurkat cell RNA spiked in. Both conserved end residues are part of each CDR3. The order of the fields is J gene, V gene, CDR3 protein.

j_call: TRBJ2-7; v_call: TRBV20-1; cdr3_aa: CSARNSRTYEQYF
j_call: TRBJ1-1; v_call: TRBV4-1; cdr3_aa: CASSQGGQGKTEAFF
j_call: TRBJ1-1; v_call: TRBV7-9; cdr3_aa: CASSPSGTGVYTEAFF
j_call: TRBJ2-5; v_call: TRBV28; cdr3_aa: CASSSSPTEETQYF
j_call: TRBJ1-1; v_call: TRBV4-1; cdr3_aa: CASSQVSVLNTEAFF
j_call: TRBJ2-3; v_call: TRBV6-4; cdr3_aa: CASSEDSTDTQYF
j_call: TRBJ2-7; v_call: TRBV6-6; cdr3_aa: CASSYSSRHEQYF
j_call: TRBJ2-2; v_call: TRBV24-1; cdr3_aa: CATSEASGPNTGELFF
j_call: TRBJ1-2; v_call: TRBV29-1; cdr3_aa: CSVDRTVNYGYTF
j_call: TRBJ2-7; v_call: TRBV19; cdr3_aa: CASNYGPADEQYF
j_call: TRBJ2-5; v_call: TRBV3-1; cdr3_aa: CASSSLVGDRSLSGTQYF
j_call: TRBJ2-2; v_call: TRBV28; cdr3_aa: CASSPDGGLDTGELFF
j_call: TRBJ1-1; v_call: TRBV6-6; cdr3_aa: CASSYSRDNTEAFF
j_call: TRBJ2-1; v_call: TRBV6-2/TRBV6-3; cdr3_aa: CASSPWGSHNEQFF
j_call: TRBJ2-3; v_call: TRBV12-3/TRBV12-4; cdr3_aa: CASSPFLDTQYF
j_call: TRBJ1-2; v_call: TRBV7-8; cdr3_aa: CASSLVYPNYGYTF
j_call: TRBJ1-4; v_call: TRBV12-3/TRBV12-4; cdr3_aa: CASSLGDRVWSEKLFF
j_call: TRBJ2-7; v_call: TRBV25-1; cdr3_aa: CASSEVGDTYEQYF
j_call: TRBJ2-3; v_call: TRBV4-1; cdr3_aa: CASSQLAGGRSDTQYF
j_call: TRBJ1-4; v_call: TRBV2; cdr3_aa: CASSSGTGGAANEKLFF
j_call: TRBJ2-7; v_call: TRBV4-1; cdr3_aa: CASSQEWREAYEQYF
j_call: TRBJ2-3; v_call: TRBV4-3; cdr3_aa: CASSQDLQREVEDTQYF
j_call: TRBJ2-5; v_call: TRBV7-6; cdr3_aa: CASSLGVRTQETQYF
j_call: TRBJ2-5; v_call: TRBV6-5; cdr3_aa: CASSKYLLAGGEETQYF
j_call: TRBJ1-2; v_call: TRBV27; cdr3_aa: CASRTGGGVYGYTF
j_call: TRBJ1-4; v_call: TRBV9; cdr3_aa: CASSVGAGGREKLFF
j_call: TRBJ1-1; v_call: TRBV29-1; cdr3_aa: CSAEDAGTEAFF
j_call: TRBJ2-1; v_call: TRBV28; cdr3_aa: CASSGTSRMFRDEQFF
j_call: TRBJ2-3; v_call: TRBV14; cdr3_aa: CASSQVNVGTDTQYF
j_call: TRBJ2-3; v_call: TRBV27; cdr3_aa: CASSLSRGLDTQYF
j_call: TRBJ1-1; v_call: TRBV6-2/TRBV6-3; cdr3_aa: CASRKLEMWNTEAFF
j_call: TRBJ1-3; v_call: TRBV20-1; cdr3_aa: CSARPFPGHNSGNTIYF
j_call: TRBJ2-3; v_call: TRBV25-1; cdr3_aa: CASSDRASSYTDTQYF
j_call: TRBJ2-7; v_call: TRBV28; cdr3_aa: CASSLQGIYEQYF
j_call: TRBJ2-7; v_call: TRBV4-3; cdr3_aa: CASSQIAGGEQYF
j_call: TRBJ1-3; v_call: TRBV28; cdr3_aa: CASSLGRLTGNTIYF
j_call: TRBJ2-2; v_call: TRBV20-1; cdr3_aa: CSAKEWRTGEPFF
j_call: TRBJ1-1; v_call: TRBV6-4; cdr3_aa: CASSDWYGTEAFF
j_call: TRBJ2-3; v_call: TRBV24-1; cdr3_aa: CATSEGASETQYF
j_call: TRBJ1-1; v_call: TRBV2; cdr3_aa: CATRGDGGTEAFF
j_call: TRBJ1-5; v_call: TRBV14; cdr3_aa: CASSQGEGQPQHF
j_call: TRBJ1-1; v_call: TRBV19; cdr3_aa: CASSERRTMNTEAFF
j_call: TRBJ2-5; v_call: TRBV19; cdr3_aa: CASSPLGRQETQYF
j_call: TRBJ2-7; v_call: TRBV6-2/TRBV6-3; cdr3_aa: CASSYLGVSYEQYF
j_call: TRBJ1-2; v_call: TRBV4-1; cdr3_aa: CASSQDPSTDYGYTF
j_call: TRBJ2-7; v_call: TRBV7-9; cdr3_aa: CASSAGKPIDSTFLYEQYF
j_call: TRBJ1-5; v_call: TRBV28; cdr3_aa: CASSLVGSGYQPQHF
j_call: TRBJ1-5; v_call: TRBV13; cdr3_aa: CASSFRGNFGNQPQHF
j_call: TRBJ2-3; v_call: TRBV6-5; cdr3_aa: CASSRTGAGVRTDTQYF
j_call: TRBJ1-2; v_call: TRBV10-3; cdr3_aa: CAIRVPQGERGNGYTF
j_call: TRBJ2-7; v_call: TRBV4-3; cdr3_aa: CASSQDRGGQGRYEQYF
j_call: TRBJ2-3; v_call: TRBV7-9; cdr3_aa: CASSLGTSAWDAQYF
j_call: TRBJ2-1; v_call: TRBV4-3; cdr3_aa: CASSRDSGGGQFF
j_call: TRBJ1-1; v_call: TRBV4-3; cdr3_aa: CASSQESWAGNTEAFF
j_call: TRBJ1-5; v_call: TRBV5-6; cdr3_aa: CASSFGTGVGQPQHF
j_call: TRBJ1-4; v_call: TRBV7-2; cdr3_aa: CASSIQGSEKLFF
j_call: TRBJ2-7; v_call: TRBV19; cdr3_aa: CASSPTSGMYEQYF
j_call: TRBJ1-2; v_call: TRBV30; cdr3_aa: CAWSPGTPYGYTF